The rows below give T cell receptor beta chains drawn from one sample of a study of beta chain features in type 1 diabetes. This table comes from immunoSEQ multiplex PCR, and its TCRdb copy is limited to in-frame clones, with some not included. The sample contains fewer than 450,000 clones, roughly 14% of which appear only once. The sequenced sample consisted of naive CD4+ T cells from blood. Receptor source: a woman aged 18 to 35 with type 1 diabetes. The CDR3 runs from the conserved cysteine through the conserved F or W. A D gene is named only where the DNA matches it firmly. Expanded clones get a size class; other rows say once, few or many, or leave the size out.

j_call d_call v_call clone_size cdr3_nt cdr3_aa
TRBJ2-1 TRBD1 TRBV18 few TGTGCCAGCTCACCGGGACAGGGGGGTTCCAATGAGCAGTTCTTC CASSPGQGGSNEQFF
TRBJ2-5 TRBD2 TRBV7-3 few TGTGCCAGCAGCTCGGGACTAGCGGAGGGAGAGACCCAGTACTTC CASSSGLAEGETQYF
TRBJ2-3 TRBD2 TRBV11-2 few TGTGCCAGCAGCCAAGGGACTAGCGGGAGGACAGATACGCAGTATTTT CASSQGTSGRTDTQYF
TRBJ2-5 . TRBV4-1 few TGCGCCAGCAGCCAAGACCCCCGGTTGATCGGGGAGACCCAGTACTTC CASSQDPRLIGETQYF
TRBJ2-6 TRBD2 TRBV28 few TGTGCCAGCAGTCAATGGGGGGGGACCTCTGGGGCCAACGTCCTGACTTTC CASSQWGGTSGANVLTF
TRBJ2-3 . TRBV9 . TGTGCCAGCAGCGTGGTAGCGACCCACACAGATACGCAGTATTTT CASSVVATHTDTQYF
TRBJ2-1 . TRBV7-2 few TGTGCCAGCAGCTTACTAGGGGCCTCCTACAATGAGCAGTTCTTC CASSLLGASYNEQFF
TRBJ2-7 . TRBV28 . TGTGCCAGCAGTTTGGACTACCTCGGCGAGCAGTACTTC CASSLDYLGEQYF
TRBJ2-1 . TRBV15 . TGTGCCACCAGCCCGGGGGTTAGCTCCTACAATGAGCAGTTCTTC CATSPGVSSYNEQFF
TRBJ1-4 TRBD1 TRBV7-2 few TGTGCCAGCAGCCCGACAGGGTATAATGAAAAACTGTTTTTT CASSPTGYNEKLFF
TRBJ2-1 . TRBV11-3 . TGTGCCAGCAGCTCGGACAATGAGCAGTTCTTC CASSSDNEQFF
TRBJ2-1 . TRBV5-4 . TGTGCCAGCAGCCCCGGGGGACTCGCGGGTAATGAGCAGTTCTTC CASSPGGLAGNEQFF
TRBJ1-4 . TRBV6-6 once TGTGCCAGCAGTTACGGAGGCTTGGATGAAAAACTGTTTTTT CASSYGGLDEKLFF
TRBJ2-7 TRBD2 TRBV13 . TGTGCCAGCACCACGGGCGGGAGGGTCCCCTACGAGCAGTACTTC CASTTGGRVPYEQYF
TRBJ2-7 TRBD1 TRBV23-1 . TGCGCCAGCAGTCAATCGGCGGGACAGGGTCGCGACGAGCAGTACTTC CASSQSAGQGRDEQYF
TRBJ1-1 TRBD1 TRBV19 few TGTGCCAGTCAAGACAGGGCGGTGACTGAAGCTTTCTTT CASQDRAVTEAFF
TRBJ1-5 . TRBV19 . TGTGCCAGTAGTACGTACATGGGCCCGGGGGGTACCCAGCATTTT CASSTYMGPGGTQHF
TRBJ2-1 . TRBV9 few TGTGCCAGCAGCGTCGTAGGGGCCTCCTACAATGAGCAGTTCTTC CASSVVGASYNEQFF
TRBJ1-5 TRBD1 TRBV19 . TGTGCCAGTAGTTCCCCGGGACAGGTATACAATCAGCCCCAGCATTTT CASSSPGQVYNQPQHF
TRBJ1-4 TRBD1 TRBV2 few TGTGCCAGCAGCGAAAGCGGGACAGGGGCTGAAAAACTGTTTTTT CASSESGTGAEKLFF